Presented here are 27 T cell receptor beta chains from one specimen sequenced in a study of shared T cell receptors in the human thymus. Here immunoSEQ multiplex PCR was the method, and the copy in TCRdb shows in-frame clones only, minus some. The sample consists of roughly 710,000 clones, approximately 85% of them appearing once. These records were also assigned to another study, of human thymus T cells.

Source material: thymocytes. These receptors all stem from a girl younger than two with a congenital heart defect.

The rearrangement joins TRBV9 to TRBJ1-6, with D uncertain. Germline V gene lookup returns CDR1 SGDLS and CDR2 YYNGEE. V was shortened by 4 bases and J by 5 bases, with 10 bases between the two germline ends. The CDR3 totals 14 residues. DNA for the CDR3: TGTGCCAGCAGCCCGTTAGTTGATAATTCACCCCTCCACTTT. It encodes CASSPLVDNSPLHF.

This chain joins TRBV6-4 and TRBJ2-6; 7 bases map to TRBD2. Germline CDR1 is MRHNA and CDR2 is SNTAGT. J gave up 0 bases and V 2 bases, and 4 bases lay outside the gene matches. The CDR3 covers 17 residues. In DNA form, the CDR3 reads TGTGCCAGCAGTGACGGGACTATCCTCTCTGGGGCCAACGTCCTGACTTTC. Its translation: CASSDGTILSGANVLTF.

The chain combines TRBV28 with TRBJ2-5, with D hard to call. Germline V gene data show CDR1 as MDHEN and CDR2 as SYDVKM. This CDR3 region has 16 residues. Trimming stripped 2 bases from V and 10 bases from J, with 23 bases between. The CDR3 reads CASSLPQTSPPEDQYF. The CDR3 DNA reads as TGTGCCAGCAGTTTACCCCAGACCTCACCTCCCGAGGACCAGTACTTC.

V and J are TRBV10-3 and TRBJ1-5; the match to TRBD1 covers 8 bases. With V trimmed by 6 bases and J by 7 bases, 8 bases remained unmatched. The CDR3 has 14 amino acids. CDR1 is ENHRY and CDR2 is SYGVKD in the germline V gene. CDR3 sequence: CAIREDRAYQPQHF. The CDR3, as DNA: TGTGCCATCAGAGAGGACAGGGCCTACCAGCCCCAGCATTTT.

The CDR3: CASSAPQATVSGANVLTF. The CDR3 DNA reads as TGTGCCAGCAGCGCCCCGCAGGCTACAGTCTCTGGGGCCAACGTCCTGACTTTC. The rearrangement links TRBV9 to TRBJ2-6; D uncertain. This CDR3 spans 18 amino acids. Trimming shortened V by 3 bases and J by 0 bases, and 16 bases separated the two germline ends. Germline CDR1 SGDLS, CDR2 YYNGEE.

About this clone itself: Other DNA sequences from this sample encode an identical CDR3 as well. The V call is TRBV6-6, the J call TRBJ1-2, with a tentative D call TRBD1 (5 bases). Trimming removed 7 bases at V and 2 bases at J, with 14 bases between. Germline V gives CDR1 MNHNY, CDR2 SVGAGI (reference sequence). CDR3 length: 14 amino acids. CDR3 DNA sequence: TGTGCCAGCACCGGAGGGGCAGGGAACTATGGCTACACCTTC. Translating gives CASTGGAGNYGYTF.

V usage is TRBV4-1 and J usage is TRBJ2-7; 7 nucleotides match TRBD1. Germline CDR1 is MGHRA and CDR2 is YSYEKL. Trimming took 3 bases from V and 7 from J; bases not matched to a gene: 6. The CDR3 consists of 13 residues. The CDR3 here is CASSHTTGVEQYF. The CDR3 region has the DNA TGCGCCAGCAGCCATACTACAGGGGTTGAGCAGTACTTC.

CDR3 residues: CASYPGRGGIPGELFF. The CDR3 DNA reads TGCGCCAGCTACCCGGGCCGGGGGGGAATTCCGGGGGAGCTGTTTTTT. J is TRBJ2-2 and V is TRBV5-1; the match to TRBD2 covers 8 bases. The J segment lost 8 bases and the V segment lost 7 bases, leaving 16 bases of the junction unmatched. Germline V gives CDR1 SGHRS, CDR2 YFSETQ. The CDR3 is made up of 16 amino acids.

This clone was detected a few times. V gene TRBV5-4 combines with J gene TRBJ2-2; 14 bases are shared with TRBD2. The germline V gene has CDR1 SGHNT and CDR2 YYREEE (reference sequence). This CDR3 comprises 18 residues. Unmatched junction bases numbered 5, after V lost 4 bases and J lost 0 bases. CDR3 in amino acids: CASSGGLAGASNTGELFF. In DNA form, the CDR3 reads TGTGCCAGCAGCGGGGGACTAGCGGGGGCCTCGAACACCGGGGAGCTGTTTTTT.

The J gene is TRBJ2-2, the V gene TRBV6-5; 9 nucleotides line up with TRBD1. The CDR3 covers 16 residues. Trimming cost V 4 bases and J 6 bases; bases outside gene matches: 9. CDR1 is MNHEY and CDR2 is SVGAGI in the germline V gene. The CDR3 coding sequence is TGTGCCAGCAGTTCGGCCGGGACAGGGACGTCCGGGGAGCTGTTTTTT. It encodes CASSSAGTGTSGELFF.

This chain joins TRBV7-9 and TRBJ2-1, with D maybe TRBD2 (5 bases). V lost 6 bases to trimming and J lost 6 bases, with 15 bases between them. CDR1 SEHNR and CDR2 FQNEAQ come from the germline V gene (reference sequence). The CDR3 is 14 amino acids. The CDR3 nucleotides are TGTGCCAGCAGGCCCGGACTTCGAGCCAATGAGCAGTTCTTC. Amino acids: CASRPGLRANEQFF. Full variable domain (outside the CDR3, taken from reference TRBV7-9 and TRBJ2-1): DTGVSQNPRHKITKRGQNVTFRCDPISEHNRLYWYRQTLGQGPEFLTYFQNEAQLEKSRLLSDRFSAERPKGSFSTLEIQRTEQGDSAMYLCASRPGLRANEQFFGPGTRLTVL.

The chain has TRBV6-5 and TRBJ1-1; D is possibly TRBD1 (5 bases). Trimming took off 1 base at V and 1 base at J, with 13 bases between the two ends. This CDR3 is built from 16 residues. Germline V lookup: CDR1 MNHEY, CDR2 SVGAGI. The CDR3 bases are TGTGCCAGCAGTTACTGGACCCAGGGCCAGAACACTGAAGCTTTCTTT. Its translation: CASSYWTQGQNTEAFF.

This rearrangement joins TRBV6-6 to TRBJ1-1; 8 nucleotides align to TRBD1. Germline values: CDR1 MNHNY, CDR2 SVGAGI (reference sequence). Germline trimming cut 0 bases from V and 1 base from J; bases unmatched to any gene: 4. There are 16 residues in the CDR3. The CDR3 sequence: CASSYSTGATNTEAFF. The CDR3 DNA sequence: TGTGCCAGCAGTTACTCGACAGGGGCGACGAACACTGAAGCTTTCTTT.

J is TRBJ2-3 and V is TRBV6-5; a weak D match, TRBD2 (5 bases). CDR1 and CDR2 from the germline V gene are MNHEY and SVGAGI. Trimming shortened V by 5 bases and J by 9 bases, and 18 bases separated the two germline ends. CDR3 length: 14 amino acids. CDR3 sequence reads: CASSRPSLNGTQYF. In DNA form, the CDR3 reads TGTGCCAGCAGTAGACCTAGCTTAAATGGGACGCAGTATTTT.

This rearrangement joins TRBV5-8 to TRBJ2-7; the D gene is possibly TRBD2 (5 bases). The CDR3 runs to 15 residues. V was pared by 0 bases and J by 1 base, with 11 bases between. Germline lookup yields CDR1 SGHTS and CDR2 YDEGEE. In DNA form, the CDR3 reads TGTGCCAGCAGCTTGGTTGCGGGCAAGTCCTACGAGCAGTACTTC. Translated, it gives CASSLVAGKSYEQYF.

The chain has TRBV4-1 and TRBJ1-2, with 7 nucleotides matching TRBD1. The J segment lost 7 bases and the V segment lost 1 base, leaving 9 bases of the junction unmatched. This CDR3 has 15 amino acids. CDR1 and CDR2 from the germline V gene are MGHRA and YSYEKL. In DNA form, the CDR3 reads TGCGCCAGCAGCCAAGGCCGGACAGGCGGGCGTGGCTACACCTTC. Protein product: CASSQGRTGGRGYTF.

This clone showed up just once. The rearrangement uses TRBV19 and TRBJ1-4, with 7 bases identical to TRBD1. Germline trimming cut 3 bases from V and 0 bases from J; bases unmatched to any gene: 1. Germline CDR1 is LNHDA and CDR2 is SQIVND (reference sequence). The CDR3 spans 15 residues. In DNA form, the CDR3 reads TGTGCCAGTAGTATGACAGGGTCAACTAATGAAAAACTGTTTTTT. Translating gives CASSMTGSTNEKLFF.

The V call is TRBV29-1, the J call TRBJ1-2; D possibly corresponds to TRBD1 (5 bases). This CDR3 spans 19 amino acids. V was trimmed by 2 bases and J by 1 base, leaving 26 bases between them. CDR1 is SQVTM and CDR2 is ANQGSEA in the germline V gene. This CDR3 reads CSVEPRENRNSVDNYGYTF. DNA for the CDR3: TGCAGCGTTGAACCCAGGGAAAATCGGAACTCGGTGGATAACTATGGCTACACCTTC.

The CDR3 region is CASSELLAETDTQYF. CDR3 DNA: TGTGCCAGCAGCGAACTCCTAGCGGAAACAGATACGCAGTATTTT. The genes are TRBV2 and TRBJ2-3; 7 nucleotides agree with TRBD2. Germline-derived CDR1 and CDR2 are SNHLY and FYNNEI. The CDR3 contains 15 residues. After removal of 6 bases from V and 3 bases from J, the junction contained 9 bases not matched to a gene.

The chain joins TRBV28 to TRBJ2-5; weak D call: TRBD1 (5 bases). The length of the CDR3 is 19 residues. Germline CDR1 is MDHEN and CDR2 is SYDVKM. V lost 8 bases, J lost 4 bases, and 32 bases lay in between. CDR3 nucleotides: TGTGCCAGCCGCAACCGGTCAGGGTTGGATGGGGCCATCCTAGAGACCCAGTACTTC. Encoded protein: CASRNRSGLDGAILETQYF.

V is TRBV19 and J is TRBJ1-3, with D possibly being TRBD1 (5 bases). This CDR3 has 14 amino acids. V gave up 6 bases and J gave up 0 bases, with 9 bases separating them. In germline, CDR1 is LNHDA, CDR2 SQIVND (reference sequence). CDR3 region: CASRAGFSGNTIYF. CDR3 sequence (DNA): TGTGCCAGTAGGGCAGGGTTCTCTGGAAACACCATATATTTT. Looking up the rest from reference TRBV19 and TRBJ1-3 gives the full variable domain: DGGITQSPKYLFRKEGQNVTLSCEQNLNHDAMYWYRQDPGQGLRLIYYSQIVNDFQKGDIAEGYSVSREKKESFPLTVTSAQKNPTAFYLCASRAGFSGNTIYFGEGSWLTVV.

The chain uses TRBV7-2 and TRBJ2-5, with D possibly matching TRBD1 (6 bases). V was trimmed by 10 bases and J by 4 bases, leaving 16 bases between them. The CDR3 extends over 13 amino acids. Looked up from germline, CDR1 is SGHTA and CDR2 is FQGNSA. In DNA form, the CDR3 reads TGTGCCACCTCGAAAGAAGGGGGAGAGACCCAGTACTTC. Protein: CATSKEGGETQYF.

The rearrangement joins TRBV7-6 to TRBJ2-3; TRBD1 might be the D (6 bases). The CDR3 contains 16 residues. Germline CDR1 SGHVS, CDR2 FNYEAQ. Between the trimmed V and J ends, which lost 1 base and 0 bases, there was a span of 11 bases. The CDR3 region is CASSLGTAPSTDTQYF. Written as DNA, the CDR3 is TGTGCCAGCAGCTTAGGGACAGCACCTAGCACAGATACGCAGTATTTT.

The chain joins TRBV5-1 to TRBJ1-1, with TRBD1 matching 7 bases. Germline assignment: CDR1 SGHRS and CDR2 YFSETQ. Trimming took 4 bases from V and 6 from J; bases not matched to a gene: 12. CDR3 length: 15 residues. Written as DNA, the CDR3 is TGCGCCAGCAGCGTTTTACAGGGGACTGACGCTGAAGCTTTCTTT. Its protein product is CASSVLQGTDAEAFF.

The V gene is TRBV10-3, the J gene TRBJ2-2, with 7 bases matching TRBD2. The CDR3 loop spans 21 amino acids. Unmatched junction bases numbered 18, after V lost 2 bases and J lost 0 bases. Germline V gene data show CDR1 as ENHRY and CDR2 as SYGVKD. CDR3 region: CAISELLGVAGLSANTGELFF. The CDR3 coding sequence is TGTGCCATCAGTGAGCTGTTAGGAGTAGCGGGCCTAAGCGCGAACACCGGGGAGCTGTTTTTT.

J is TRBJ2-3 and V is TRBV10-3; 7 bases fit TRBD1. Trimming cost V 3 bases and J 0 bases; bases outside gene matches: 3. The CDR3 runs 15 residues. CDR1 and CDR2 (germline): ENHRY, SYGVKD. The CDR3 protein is CAISELGQSTDTQYF. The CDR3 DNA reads TGTGCCATCAGTGAATTGGGACAGAGCACAGATACGCAGTATTTT.

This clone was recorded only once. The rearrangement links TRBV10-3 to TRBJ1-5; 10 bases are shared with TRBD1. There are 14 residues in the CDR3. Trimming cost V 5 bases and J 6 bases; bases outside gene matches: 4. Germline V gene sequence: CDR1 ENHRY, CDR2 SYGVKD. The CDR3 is CAISRQGASQPQHF. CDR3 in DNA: TGTGCCATCAGTAGACAGGGGGCTAGTCAGCCCCAGCATTTT.